This TCR beta chain was found in a study of T cell changes during pregnancy in multiple sclerosis (dated by TCRdb to the late 2010s). In the study overall: The study examined how the T cell repertoire changed over the course of pregnancy in women with multiple sclerosis.

The protocol used for the library was the immunoSEQ multiplex PCR assay. Held by TCRdb, this immuneACCESS table contains in-frame sequences only and omits some clones. Under half of the omission traces to an unresolved V gene where checked; the cause of the rest is unknown. In this sample the table shows 38,000 or so clones, more than 90% of which occur a single time. The ten most abundant clones make up less than 1.5% of the sample. CDR1 is given as LNHDA and CDR2 as SQIVND, both from the germline V gene (reference sequence). The junction shows trimming of 7 bases on V and 1 base on J, plus 17 bases between the germline ends. The CDR3 runs 16 residues from the cysteine to the phenylalanine. Just the 48-base CDR3 DNA is kept, in frame starting at base 1. Remarks on this clone: It has no known antigen specificity. The record has no base qualities; no much larger clone is one base away.

The receptor was derived from a female donor with multiple sclerosis, enrolled in a pregnancy study. The chain is assembled from TRBV19 and TRBJ2-1; 6 matching bases give a weak D call of TRBD1. The material was peripheral blood, obtained before pregnancy. The nucleotide sequence reads as follows: TGTGCCAGTAACGAACAGGGTTTACGATCCTACAATGAGCAGTTCTTC. It translates as CASNEQGLRSYNEQFF. Where the CDR3 stops, the reference TRBV19 and TRBJ2-1 genes take over; the full variable domain is DGGITQSPKYLFRKEGQNVTLSCEQNLNHDAMYWYRQDPGQGLRLIYYSQIVNDFQKGDIAEGYSVSREKKESFPLTVTSAQKNPTAFYLCASNEQGLRSYNEQFFGPGTRLTVL.